Presented here are 26 T cell receptor beta chains from one specimen sequenced in a study of T cell responses to AZD1222 COVID-19 vaccine. Method: immunoSEQ multiplex PCR; TCRdb's copy keeps in-frame clones and lacks some. The repertoire holds some 170,000 clones, with 85% to 90% as singletons. The sequencing here drew on peripheral blood, taken 28 days after the second dose of the MenACWY control vaccine. These receptors were taken from an adult who received the MenACWY meningococcal vaccine as a control.

The chain uses TRBV7-9 and TRBJ2-5; D ambiguous. Germline assignment: CDR1 SEHNR and CDR2 FQNEAQ (reference sequence). The V and J ends lost 8 bases and 4 bases respectively, with 11 bases between them. The CDR3 extends over 12 amino acids. The chain's CDR3 is CASRQTGETQYF. The CDR3 DNA is TGTGCCAGCCGCCAAACGGGAGAGACCCAGTACTTC.

V is TRBV11-2 and J is TRBJ1-1; D might be TRBD1 (6 bases). The CDR3 is 13 residues long. Trimming pared 4 bases from V and 10 bases from J, leaving 16 bases between. CDR1 is SGHAT, CDR2 FQNNGV, per germline. DNA for the CDR3: TGTGCCAGCAGCTCCCCAGGGGAAGGTGGAGCTTTCTTT. Translation gives CASSSPGEGGAFF.

The chain joins TRBV3-1 (or the pseudogene TRBV3-2) to TRBJ2-3; D might be TRBD1 or TRBD2, each matching 6 bases. The CDR3 extends over 15 amino acids. CDR1 and CDR2 (germline): LGHDT, YNNKEL (reference sequence). V dropped 1 base and J dropped 0 bases, with 8 bases sitting between them. The CDR3, as DNA: TGTGCCAGCAGCCAAGCGGGGGCTAGCACAGATACGCAGTATTTT. Encoded protein: CASSQAGASTDTQYF.

The count of this clone is one. This chain uses TRBV5-8 with TRBJ1-3; 7 bases map to TRBD1. This CDR3 contains 14 residues. The trim removed 5 bases at V and 4 bases at J, leaving 6 bases unmatched. Germline lookup yields CDR1 SGHTS and CDR2 YDEGEE. CDR3 region: CASRYRTGGNTIYF. CDR3 bases: TGTGCCAGCAGATACCGGACAGGCGGAAACACCATATATTTT.

CDR3 bases: TGTGCCAGCTCCTGGACTAGCGGCTACAATGAGCAGTTCTTC. This encodes CASSWTSGYNEQFF. The chain joins TRBV18 to TRBJ2-1, with 10 nucleotides matching TRBD2. This CDR3 has 14 amino acids. V lost 6 bases, J lost 3 bases, and 2 bases stayed unmatched. Germline CDR1 reads KGHSH; CDR2 reads LQKENI.

This clone has only one observation. V and J are TRBV14 and TRBJ2-5; 7 bases line up with TRBD2. The CDR3 totals 15 residues. J was trimmed by 5 bases and V by 1 base; bases with no gene match: 7. Germline assignment: CDR1 SGHDN and CDR2 FVKESK. The DNA for the CDR3 is TGTGCCAGCAGCCAAGTTCGGCCGCGGGGGGAGACCCAGTACTTC. Encoded protein: CASSQVRPRGETQYF.

This CDR3 is CASSSKREASTDTQYF. In nucleotides, the CDR3 is TGTGCCAGCAGCTCTAAGCGGGAGGCAAGCACAGATACGCAGTATTTT. The chain employs TRBV6-2 or TRBV6-3 and TRBJ2-3; 9 nucleotides line up with TRBD2. The length of the CDR3 is 16 residues. V gave up 6 bases and J gave up 0 bases; unmatched junction bases: 7. From germline, CDR1 is MNHEY and CDR2 SVGEGT.

This clone was picked up one time. This chain uses TRBV28 with TRBJ1-4, with D unclear. This CDR3 has 10 amino acids. V was trimmed by 6 bases and J by 8 bases, leaving 4 bases between them. Per the germline V gene, CDR1 is MDHEN and CDR2 is SYDVKM. CDR3 DNA: TGTGCCAGCAGAGGGGAAAAACTGTTTTTT. Residues: CASRGEKLFF.

The CDR3 sequence: CASSFGGEQYF. The CDR3 DNA reads as TGCGCCAGCAGTTTCGGAGGGGAGCAGTACTTC. J is TRBJ2-7 and V is TRBV10-2; D possibly corresponds to TRBD2 (6 bases). V dropped 5 bases and J dropped 7 bases, with 9 bases sitting between them. Per germline, CDR1 WSHSY and CDR2 SAAADI. The CDR3 extends over 11 amino acids.

This chain joins TRBV28 and TRBJ1-2, with 7 positions matching TRBD1. The CDR3 loop spans 16 amino acids. Per germline, CDR1 MDHEN and CDR2 SYDVKM. Trimming removed 5 bases from V and 5 bases from J; junction bases left unmatched: 14. CDR3 region: CASSAGGKRSEYGYTF. CDR3 nucleotide sequence: TGTGCCAGCAGTGCAGGGGGAAAACGTTCCGAGTATGGCTACACCTTC.

This chain uses TRBV7-3 with TRBJ2-2; TRBD1 is a possible D gene (5 bases). CDR3 length equals 14 residues. Germline CDR1 reads SGHTA; CDR2 reads FQGTGA. Trimming removed 5 bases at V and 1 base at J, with 8 bases between. CDR3 residues: CASSIQVNTGELFF. In nucleotides, the CDR3 is TGTGCCAGCAGCATACAGGTGAACACCGGGGAGCTGTTTTTT.

The V gene is TRBV5-1, the J gene TRBJ1-1; D call uncertain. Deletions cut 0 bases from V and 7 bases from J, with 10 bases between. Looked up from germline, CDR1 is SGHRS and CDR2 is YFSETQ. The CDR3 has 13 amino acids. The CDR3 reads CASSLGMTLEAFF. For the CDR3, the DNA is TGCGCCAGCAGCTTGGGAATGACTCTTGAAGCTTTCTTT.

The genes are TRBV5-1 and TRBJ2-1; D is perhaps TRBD2 (6 bases). The ends were cut back, 3 bases at V and 0 bases at J, with 22 bases in the middle. There are 19 residues in the CDR3. Germline V lookup: CDR1 SGHRS, CDR2 YFSETQ. CDR3 in amino acids: CASSSSGGDLRSSYNEQFF. Here the CDR3 DNA reads TGCGCCAGCAGCTCCAGCGGAGGGGACCTCCGGAGCTCCTACAATGAGCAGTTCTTC.

The J gene is TRBJ2-2, the V gene TRBV18; D uncertain. The CDR3 extends over 14 amino acids. Trimming shortened V by 5 bases and J by 0 bases, and 7 bases separated the two germline ends. The germline V gene has CDR1 KGHSH and CDR2 LQKENI. This chain's CDR3 is CASSTDSNTGELFF. CDR3 DNA: TGTGCCAGCTCAACTGATTCGAACACCGGGGAGCTGTTTTTT.

V and J are TRBV30 and TRBJ1-1; D gene unclear. From germline, CDR1 is GTSNPN and CDR2 SVGIG (reference sequence). The CDR3 length is 13 residues. Trimming pared 3 bases from V and 8 bases from J, leaving 16 bases between. CDR3 DNA: TGTGCCTGGAGAATAGGCAGTGGCATAGAAGCTTTCTTT. This sequence encodes CAWRIGSGIEAFF.

V gene TRBV25-1 combines with J gene TRBJ1-2, with 10 bases aligning to TRBD1. The J segment lost 9 bases and the V segment lost 4 bases, leaving 5 bases of the junction unmatched. CDR1 is MGHDK and CDR2 is SYGVNS in the germline V gene. The CDR3 consists of 13 residues. The CDR3 sequence: CASSVGTGDSYTF. CDR3 nucleotide sequence: TGTGCCAGCAGTGTGGGGACAGGGGATAGCTACACCTTC.

The chain links TRBV10-3 to TRBJ2-5, with TRBD2 identical over 10 bases. This CDR3 comprises 18 residues. Germline V gives CDR1 ENHRY, CDR2 SYGVKD. V shed 0 bases, J shed 4 bases, and the junction held 11 bases outside the gene matches. DNA for the CDR3: TGTGCCATCAGTGAGTCGATAGTCCGGCTAGCGGGAGCAGAGACCCAGTACTTC. Translated: CAISESIVRLAGAETQYF.

This chain uses TRBV2 with TRBJ2-7, with unresolved D. In germline, CDR1 is SNHLY, CDR2 FYNNEI. This CDR3 region has 14 residues. The V and J ends lost 3 bases and 1 base respectively, with 10 bases between them. The CDR3 sequence: CASSEATGSYEQYF. CDR3 coding DNA: TGTGCCAGCAGTGAGGCTACTGGATCCTACGAGCAGTACTTC. Complete variable domain (other parts from reference TRBV2 and TRBJ2-7): EPEVTQTPSHQVTQMGQEVILRCVPISNHLYFYWYRQILGQKVEFLVSFYNNEISEKSEIFDDQFSVERPDGSNFTLKIRSTKLEDSAMYFCASSEATGSYEQYFGPGTRLTVT.

This sequence joins TRBV5-1 and TRBJ1-3; maybe TRBD1 (5 bases). This CDR3 is 16 amino acids long. Germline CDR1 is SGHRS and CDR2 is YFSETQ. The V gene lost 7 bases and the J gene lost 4 bases, with 21 bases spanning the gap. The CDR3 nucleotides read TGCGCCAGCCCCAACCCGGGGGGAAGTGAGGGAAACACCATATATTTT. This codes for CASPNPGGSEGNTIYF.

The V gene is TRBV4-1, the J gene TRBJ1-1; D remains ambiguous. V shed 5 bases and J shed 1 base, with 14 bases lying between them. The germline V gene has CDR1 MGHRA and CDR2 YSYEKL. The CDR3 has 15 amino acids. CDR3 sequence reads: CASSVSEGQNTEAFF. The DNA for the CDR3 is TGCGCCAGCAGCGTGTCGGAGGGTCAGAACACTGAAGCTTTCTTT.

The CDR3, as DNA: TGTGCCAGCAGCCCTCGTAGCGGGGGCGCACGAGAAAAACTGTTTTTT. Translation: CASSPRSGGAREKLFF. The chain uses TRBV7-2 and TRBJ1-4, with D maybe TRBD1 (6 bases). The CDR3 covers 16 residues. Germline lookup yields CDR1 SGHTA and CDR2 FQGNSA. Trimming left V 5 bases short and J 8 bases short, with 21 bases between.

The chain employs TRBV5-1 and TRBJ2-3; no firm D call. CDR1 and CDR2 (germline): SGHRS, YFSETQ. V lost 4 bases and J lost 2, with 5 bases in between. The CDR3 covers 12 residues. CDR3: CASSGSTDTQYF. CDR3 nucleotides: TGCGCCAGCAGCGGGTCCACAGATACGCAGTATTTT.

The table lists this clone with a count of one. The DNA for the CDR3 is TGTGCCATCAGCGCCGGGACAGGGAACCTAGAGCAGTACTTC. Amino acid sequence: CAISAGTGNLEQYF. The chain uses TRBV10-3 and TRBJ2-7, with 9 bases identical to TRBD1. This CDR3 spans 14 amino acids. The V gene's germline CDR1 is ENHRY and CDR2 SYGVKD. The V segment lost 6 bases and the J segment 7 bases; nucleotides outside the gene matches: 10.

This sequence joins TRBV28 and TRBJ2-7, with D possibly being TRBD1 (6 bases). The germline V and J ends were trimmed by 6 bases and 3 bases, with 15 bases remaining between them. Germline CDR1 is MDHEN and CDR2 is SYDVKM. CDR3 length: 14 residues. The CDR3 spells CASSLRGPGYEQYF. The CDR3, as DNA: TGTGCCAGCAGCCTCAGGGGACCGGGCTACGAGCAGTACTTC. Drawing the rest from reference TRBV28 and TRBJ2-7, the complete variable domain is DVKVTQSSRYLVKRTGEKVFLECVQDMDHENMFWYRQDPGLGLRLIYFSYDVKMKEKGDIPEGYSVSREKKERFSLILESASTNQTSMYLCASSLRGPGYEQYFGPGTRLTVT.

The chain couples TRBV4-3 to TRBJ2-2; 11 bases align to TRBD2. Per germline, CDR1 LGHNA and CDR2 YSLEER. This CDR3 comprises 15 residues. V was clipped by 3 bases and J by 6 bases; unmatched bases: 3. CDR3 sequence (DNA): TGCGCCAGCAGCCAGACTAGCGGGAAAGCCGGGGAGCTGTTTTTT. It yields the protein CASSQTSGKAGELFF.

The genes are TRBV18 and TRBJ1-4; 8 bases align to TRBD1. Germline V CDR1 and CDR2: KGHSH, LQKENI. The CDR3 extends over 15 amino acids. The junction had 8 bases not matched to a gene; V was cut back by 5 bases and J by 6 bases. The CDR3 DNA is TGTGCCAGCTCATGGGGGACGGACAGGGATGAAAAACTGTTTTTT. Amino acids: CASSWGTDRDEKLFF.